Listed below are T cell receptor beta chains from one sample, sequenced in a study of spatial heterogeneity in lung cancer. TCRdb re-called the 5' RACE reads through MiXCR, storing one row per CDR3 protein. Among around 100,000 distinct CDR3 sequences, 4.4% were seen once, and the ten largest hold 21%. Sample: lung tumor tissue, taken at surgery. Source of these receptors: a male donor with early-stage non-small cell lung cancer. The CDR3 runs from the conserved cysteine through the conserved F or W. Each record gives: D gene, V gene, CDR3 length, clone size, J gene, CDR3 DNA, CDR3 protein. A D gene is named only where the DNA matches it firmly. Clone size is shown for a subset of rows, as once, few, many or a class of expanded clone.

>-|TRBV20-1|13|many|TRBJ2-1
TGCAGTGCTAGACTTACGGGAGTCCATGAGCAGTTCTTC
CSARLTGVHEQFF
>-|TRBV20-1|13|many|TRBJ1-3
TGCAGTGCTAGAGCAGAAGGGGGAAACACCATATATTTT
CSARAEGGNTIYF
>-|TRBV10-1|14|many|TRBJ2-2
TGCGCCAGCAGATTCCAGGGCGATGACGGGGAGCTGTTTTTT
CASRFQGDDGELFF
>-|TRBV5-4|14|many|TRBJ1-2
TGTGCCAGCAGCTTGGAGTCCCGTAACTATGGCTACACCTTC
CASSLESRNYGYTF
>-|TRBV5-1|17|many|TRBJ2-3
TGCGCCAGCAGCTTGGAAGTGGACGGGGACTTCACAGATACGCAGTATTTT
CASSLEVDGDFTDTQYF
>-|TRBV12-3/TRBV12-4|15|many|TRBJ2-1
TGTGCCAGCAGCCTCAGGGGAGGGGGGTACAATGAGCAGTTCTTC
CASSLRGGGYNEQFF
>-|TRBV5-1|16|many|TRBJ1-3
TGCGCCAGCAGCCCGGGCGCGTCTGGGGAAGGAAACACCATATATTTT
CASSPGASGEGNTIYF
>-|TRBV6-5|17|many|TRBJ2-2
TGTGCCAGCAGTCTTCAGGGTTCGGTGTGGACCACCGGGGAGCTGTTTTTT
CASSLQGSVWTTGELFF
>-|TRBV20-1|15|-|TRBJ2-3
TGCAGTGCTTCGCTAATAGGGGCCAGCACAGATACGCAGTATTTT
CSASLIGASTDTQYF
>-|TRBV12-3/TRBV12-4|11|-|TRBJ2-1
TGTGCCAGCAGTTCCGCCCTCTTGTTGTTCTTC
CASSSALLLFF
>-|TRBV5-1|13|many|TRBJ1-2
TGCGCCAGCAGGGACGCCTGGACCTATGGCTACACCTTC
CASRDAWTYGYTF
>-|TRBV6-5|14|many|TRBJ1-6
TGTGCCAGCAGACCCGACGGAGTAAATTCACCCCTCCACTTT
CASRPDGVNSPLHF
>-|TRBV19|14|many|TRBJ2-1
TGTGCCAGTAGCCGTTCGTCGGAGGGCAATGAGCAGTTCTTC
CASSRSSEGNEQFF
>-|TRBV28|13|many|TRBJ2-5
TGTGCCAGCAGGCCCAGGTTCCAAGAGACCCAGTACTTC
CASRPRFQETQYF
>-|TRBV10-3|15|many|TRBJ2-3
TGTGCCATCAGCCTCGATGGTGGTCCTACAGATACGCAGTATTTT
CAISLDGGPTDTQYF
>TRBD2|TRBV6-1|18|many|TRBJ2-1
TGTGCCAGCAGTGAAGCGGCGTGGCGGGAGGCCCCCTACAATGAGCAGTTCTTC
CASSEAAWREAPYNEQFF
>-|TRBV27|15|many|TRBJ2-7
TGTGCCAGCAGTTTTAGGGCCCACGGGATGTACGAGCAGTACTTC
CASSFRAHGMYEQYF
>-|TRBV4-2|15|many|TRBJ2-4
TGTGCCAGCAGCCCAGGGTCTGGAGCCAAAAACATTCAGTACTTC
CASSPGSGAKNIQYF
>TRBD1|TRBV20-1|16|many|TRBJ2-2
TGCAGTGCTAGGGAGTCTGGGACAGGGAACACCGGGGAGCTGTTTTTT
CSARESGTGNTGELFF
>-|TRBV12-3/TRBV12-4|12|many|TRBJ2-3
TGTGCCAGCACCTCCCCCGTCGGTACGCAGTATTTT
CASTSPVGTQYF
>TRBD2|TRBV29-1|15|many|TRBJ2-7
TGCAGCGTCATACCGAGCGGGGGAAGCTCCTACGAGCAGTACTTC
CSVIPSGGSSYEQYF
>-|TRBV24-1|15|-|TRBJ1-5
TGTGCCACCAGTCCACCGGGACTTGACAATCAGCCCCAGCATTTT
CATSPPGLDNQPQHF
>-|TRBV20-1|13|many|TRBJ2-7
TGCAGTGCCAGGGTTAGTTCCCGCTACGAGCAGTACTTC
CSARVSSRYEQYF
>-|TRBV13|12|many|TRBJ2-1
TGTGCCAGCAGCTCCAGATCCAATGAGCAGTTCTTC
CASSSRSNEQFF
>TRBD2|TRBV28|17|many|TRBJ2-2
TGTGCCAGCAGTTTGAAGGCTAGCGGGCCTTACACCGGGGAGCTGTTTTTT
CASSLKASGPYTGELFF
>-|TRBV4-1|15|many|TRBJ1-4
TGCGCCAGCAGCCAAGAGCTCACGGACCGGGAAAAACTGTTTTTT
CASSQELTDREKLFF
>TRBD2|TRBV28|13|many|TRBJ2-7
TGTGCCAGCAATTTTCGGGAGGACGGTGAGCAGTACTTC
CASNFREDGEQYF
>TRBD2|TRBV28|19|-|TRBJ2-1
TGTGCCAGCAGTTTATCGGGACTAGCGGGATCTGAATATCGGAATGAGCAGTTCTTC
CASSLSGLAGSEYRNEQFF
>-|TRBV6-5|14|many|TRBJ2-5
TGTGCCAGCAGTTTACGGGTGGCCCAAGAGACCCAGTACTTC
CASSLRVAQETQYF
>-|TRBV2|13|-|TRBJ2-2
TGTGCCAGCTACGGGGTATTAGGCGGGGAGCTGTTTTTT
CASYGVLGGELFF
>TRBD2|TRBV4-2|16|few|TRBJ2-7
TGTGCCAGCAGCCAATATAGCGGGTCCCTGGGCTACGAGCAGTACTTC
CASSQYSGSLGYEQYF
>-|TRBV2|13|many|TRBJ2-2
TGTGCCAGCAGTAAATGGAGCACCGGGGAGCTGTTTTTT
CASSKWSTGELFF
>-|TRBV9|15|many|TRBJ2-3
TGTGCCAGCAGTGGGGTGGGCATCAGCACAGATACGCAGTATTTT
CASSGVGISTDTQYF
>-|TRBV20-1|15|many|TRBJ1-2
TGCAGTGCCCCAAGGGAAGGGGCTAGTAACTATGGCTACACCTTC
CSAPREGASNYGYTF
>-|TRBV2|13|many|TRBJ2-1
TGTGCCAGCAGTAGAAGGCCCATAGGGGAGCAGTTCTTC
CASSRRPIGEQFF
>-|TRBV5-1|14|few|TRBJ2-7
TGCGCCAGCAGCTTGGATAACAGGCCCTACGAGCAGTACTTC
CASSLDNRPYEQYF
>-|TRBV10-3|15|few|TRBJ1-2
TGTGCCATCAGTGAGCACCCCGGACAGAACTATGGCTACACCTTC
CAISEHPGQNYGYTF
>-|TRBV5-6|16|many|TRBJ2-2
TGTGCCAGCAGCCAACCGCTGACAGGGAACACCGGGGAGCTGTTTTTT
CASSQPLTGNTGELFF
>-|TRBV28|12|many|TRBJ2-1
TGTGCCAGCAGTTTCCAAATGACTAGTAGGATCTTC
CASSFQMTSRIF
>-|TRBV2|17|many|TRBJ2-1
TGTGCCAGCAGTCTTGGCCCCCCTCCGACCGTATACAATGAGCAGTTCTTC
CASSLGPPPTVYNEQFF
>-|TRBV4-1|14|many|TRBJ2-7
TGCGCCAGCAGCCCTCGGGACGAAACCTACGAGCAGTACTTC
CASSPRDETYEQYF
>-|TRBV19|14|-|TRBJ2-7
TGTGCCAGTAGTATTAGCCAGAACGCAGGCGAGCAGTACTTC
CASSISQNAGEQYF
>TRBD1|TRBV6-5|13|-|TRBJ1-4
TGTGCCAGCAGGTCAGGACAGGATGAAAAACTGTTTTTT
CASRSGQDEKLFF
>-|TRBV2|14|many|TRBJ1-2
TGTGCCAGGGGGACCCTGCTTCCTGGCTATGGCTACACCTTC
CARGTLLPGYGYTF
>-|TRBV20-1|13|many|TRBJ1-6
TGCAGTGCTCCTGGCCCAGCGAATTCACCCCTCCACTTT
CSAPGPANSPLHF
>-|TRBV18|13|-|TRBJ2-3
TGTGCCAGCTCACCGCCGGGTTCGGATACGCAGTATTTT
CASSPPGSDTQYF
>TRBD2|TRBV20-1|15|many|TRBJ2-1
TGCAGTGCTAGAGATAAGGGGACTAGCGGGAATGAGCAGTTCTTC
CSARDKGTSGNEQFF
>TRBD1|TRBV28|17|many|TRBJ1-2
TGTGCCAGCAGCCCGACAGGGGTCAAACTGGCTAACTATGGCTACACCTTC
CASSPTGVKLANYGYTF
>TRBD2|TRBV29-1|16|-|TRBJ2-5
TGCAGCGTTGACTCAATCGGACTAGCGGGAGAAAGGACCCAGTACTTC
CSVDSIGLAGERTQYF
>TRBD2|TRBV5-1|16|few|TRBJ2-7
TGCGCCAGCAGCTTGGGGCCCGGGACTAGTCTTTACGAGCAGTACTTC
CASSLGPGTSLYEQYF
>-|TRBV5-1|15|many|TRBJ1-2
TGCGCCAGCAGCTCCAAACTGGGAATTAAGCCGGGCTACACCTTC
CASSSKLGIKPGYTF
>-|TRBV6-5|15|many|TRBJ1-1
TGTGCCAGCAGTTTGGGGGGGGCGCCGGTCACTGAAGCTTTCTTT
CASSLGGAPVTEAFF
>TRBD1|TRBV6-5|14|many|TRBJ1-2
TGTGCCAGCAGCTCGCTCCAGGGGGTAAATGGCTACACCTTC
CASSSLQGVNGYTF